Each of the 2 T cell receptor beta chains below was sequenced from the same sample in a study of a mutant IDH1 vaccine in newly diagnosed glioma. The time point denotes: baseline, week 1 (first vaccination visit). This sample's treatment: pre-vaccination baseline after standard-of-care therapy. Sequencing was performed with immunoSEQ multiplex PCR; in TCRdb, only in-frame clones are kept and a portion is missing. The table records about 21,000 clones, under 85% of them present only once. The material sequenced was PBMCs, taken from a glioma patient treated with radiotherapy, temozolomide or both. These receptors all stem from a man in his forties with glioma.

The rearrangement links TRBV6-1 to TRBJ1-6; D perhaps matches TRBD1 (5 bases). The CDR3 totals 16 residues. V lost 6 bases to trimming and J lost 0 bases, with 12 bases between them. Germline CDR1 MNHNS, CDR2 SASEGT. The CDR3 spells CASREQVFSYNSPLHF. CDR3 DNA sequence: TGTGCCAGCAGGGAACAGGTATTCTCCTATAATTCACCCCTCCACTTT.

The chain couples TRBV6-1 to TRBJ2-1; 10 nucleotides line up with TRBD1. This CDR3 spans 16 amino acids. V shed 3 bases and J 4 bases; nucleotides not matched to a gene: 6. Germline V gene lookup returns CDR1 MNHNS and CDR2 SASEGT. CDR3 in DNA: TGTGCCAGCAGTGATGAGGACAGGGGGGGTTACAATGAGCAGTTCTTC. Translating gives CASSDEDRGGYNEQFF.